One and the same sample provided the 8 T cell receptor beta chains below, sequenced in a study of tumor-infiltrating lymphocytes in primary liver carcinoma. TCR beta cDNA was prepared out of approximately 470 ng total RNA by means of a constant-region primer. Libraries of TCR beta came from three nested multiplex PCR rounds with slightly modified ARM-PCR. TRBV1-TRBV30 forward primers paired with a C-beta reverse primer drove the first two PCR rounds, 10 cycles each. One entry per CDR3 protein results from TCRdb running MiXCR on the multiplex PCR reads. The data show 180,000 or so distinct CDR3 sequences, with roughly 60% seen just once and around 68% held by the top ten. They got blood RNA out of unsorted whole blood and also pulled out germline DNA. The sample was peripheral blood. These TCRs come from a man aged 40-49 years with primary liver carcinoma and hepatitis B virus infection.

V and J are TRBV28 and TRBJ1-2; D is unresolved. V was clipped by 6 bases and J by 6 bases, with 14 bases between them. Per the germline V gene, CDR1 is MDHEN and CDR2 is SYDVKM. The CDR3 totals 13 residues. CDR3 sequence reads: CASSGKGFDGYTF. CDR3 bases: TGTGCCAGCAGCGGGAAAGGTTTTGATGGCTACACCTTC.

This clonotype was detected a few times. The V gene is TRBV4-2, the J gene TRBJ2-6; no clear D gene. The CDR3 runs 14 residues. V dropped 0 bases and J dropped 2 bases, with 2 bases sitting between them. Germline CDR1 LGHNA, CDR2 YNFKEQ. CDR3 bases: TGTGCCAGCAGCCAAGAAACTGGGGCCAACGTCCTGACTTTC. Translation gives CASSQETGANVLTF.

The chain couples TRBV6-6 to TRBJ1-1; D is undetermined. Between the trimmed V and J ends, which lost 3 bases and 6 bases, there was a span of 8 bases. The CDR3 loop spans 12 amino acids. Germline CDR1 MNHNY, CDR2 SVGAGI (reference sequence). The CDR3 DNA sequence: TGTGCCAGCAGTTATATCGGCCCTGAAGCTTTCTTT. Protein: CASSYIGPEAFF.

A remark on this clonotype: Mismatch with germline at one junction end may stem from a read error. The chain employs TRBV11-2 and TRBJ2-1; D gene ambiguous. Germline V gene lookup returns CDR1 SGHAT and CDR2 FQNNGV. The CDR3 consists of 17 residues. As DNA, the CDR3 is TGTGCCAGCAGCTGGGCCCCCCTAGAGGCGACGAAGGATGAGCACTTCTTC. Translating gives CASSWAPLEATKDEHFF.

Note on this clonotype: Germline is not matched at one junction end, which may reflect a read error. The rearrangement joins TRBV29-1 to TRBJ2-1; 7 bases map to TRBD2. CDR3 size: 17 residues. Germline V gene sequence: CDR1 SQVTM, CDR2 ANQGSEA. The CDR3 protein is CSVEDRRGGPTYDEQFF. Here the CDR3 DNA reads TGCAGCGTTGAAGATCGCCGCGGGGGACCCACCTACGATGAGCAGTTCTTC.

This clonotype has just a few counts. This chain joins TRBV10-3 and TRBJ2-3, with 14 bases that match TRBD2. Trimming at V came to 6 bases and at J to 8 bases, leaving 10 bases not matched to a gene. Germline lookup yields CDR1 ENHRY and CDR2 SYGVKD. The CDR3 length is 16 residues. CDR3 protein: CAISRGLAGGTATQYF. In DNA form, the CDR3 reads TGTGCCATCAGCCGCGGACTAGCGGGAGGAACCGCTACGCAGTATTTT.

This clonotype showed up just a few times. This chain links TRBV4-2 with TRBJ1-4; 8 bases match TRBD1. Germline V gene data show CDR1 as LGHNA and CDR2 as YNFKEQ. V lost 0 bases, J lost 7 bases, and 7 bases stayed unmatched. The CDR3 extends over 16 amino acids. The CDR3 region has the DNA TGTGCCAGCAGCCAAGATGGCGACAGGGGAAGTGAAAAACTGTTTTTT. Its translation: CASSQDGDRGSEKLFF.

As to this clonotype: It is unclear where the CDR3 begins or ends on the DNA, so no DNA is shown, and the CDR3 is as TCRdb lists it. This rearrangement joins TRBV29-1 to TRBJ1-2; the table calls TRBD1, which could not be checked here. The CDR3 adds up to 15 amino acids, both ends counted. Germline-derived CDR1 and CDR2 are SQVTM and ANQGSEA. This chain's CDR3 is CSVPYSRTGDYGCTF.